One and the same sample provided the 9 T cell receptor beta chains below, sequenced in a study of memory CD4+ T cells and cytomegalovirus serostatus (dated by TCRdb to the late 2010s). A FACSAria II was used to sort memory CD4+ T cells, defined as single viable CD3+CD4+CD8-CD45RO+ cells. Library method: the immunoSEQ multiplex PCR assay. Sourced from immuneACCESS, this table was stored by TCRdb with only in-frame sequences that have V and J called. A share of the clones is absent; for the studies checked, an unresolved V gene accounts for under half, and the remainder has no known explanation. The sample table holds tens of thousands of clones, of which around 79% were seen once. Of the sample, about 2.6% is held by the ten largest clones. Sequencing was carried out using memory CD4+ T cells from blood. The receptors stem from an adult in good health and CMV-seropositive.

This chain connects TRBV9 to TRBJ2-1; 9 bases are a match to TRBD2. The CDR3 is made up of 15 amino acids. J was trimmed by 4 bases and V by 0 bases; bases with no gene match: 2. Germline-derived CDR1 and CDR2 are SGDLS and YYNGEE. The CDR3 DNA reads TGTGCCAGCAGCGTAGGCAGCGGGGGGTACAATGAGCAGTTCTTC. Translated: CASSVGSGGYNEQFF. The variable domain in full, with the rest retrieved from reference TRBV9 and TRBJ2-1, is DSGVTQTPKHLITATGQRVTLRCSPRSGDLSVYWYQQSLDQGLQFLIQYYNGEERAKGNILERFSAQQFPDLHSELNLSSLELGDSALYFCASSVGSGGYNEQFFGPGTRLTVL.

The chain joins TRBV6-1 to TRBJ2-7, with 12 bases identical to TRBD2. The CDR3 runs 15 residues. Germline CDR1 reads MNHNS; CDR2 reads SASEGT. CDR3 sequence (DNA): TGTAAGACTAGCGGGAGTGAAACATTATCCTACGAGCAGTACTTC. It yields the protein CKTSGSETLSYEQYF.

The V gene is TRBV7-9, the J gene TRBJ2-4; perhaps TRBD2 as D (5 bases). CDR3 size: 14 residues. Trimming removed 3 bases at V and 4 bases at J, with 10 bases between. Germline V gene sequence: CDR1 SEHNR, CDR2 FQNEAQ (reference sequence). The CDR3 region is CASSFDGVKNIQYF. The CDR3 coding sequence is TGTGCCAGCAGCTTCGACGGGGTGAAAAACATTCAGTACTTC. Variable domain in full (rest from reference TRBV7-9 and TRBJ2-4): DTGVSQNPRHKITKRGQNVTFRCDPISEHNRLYWYRQTLGQGPEFLTYFQNEAQLEKSRLLSDRFSAERPKGSFSTLEIQRTEQGDSAMYLCASSFDGVKNIQYFGAGTRLSVL.

This clone has only a few counts. The J gene is TRBJ2-3, the V gene TRBV29-1; 14 bases map to TRBD2. The CDR3 is 14 amino acids. Unmatched junction bases numbered 5, after V lost 7 bases and J lost 5 bases. Germline CDR1 and CDR2: SQVTM and ANQGSEA. Here the CDR3 reads CSASGLAGVDTQYF. Here the CDR3 DNA reads TGCAGCGCCTCGGGACTAGCGGGAGTAGATACGCAGTATTTT.

Of note for this clone: A read error may account for a junction end that differs from germline. The chain uses TRBV10-1 and TRBJ2-6; 7 bases agree with TRBD1. CDR1 WNHNN and CDR2 SYGVQD come from the germline V gene (reference sequence). CDR3 length: 15 residues. For the CDR3, the DNA is TGCGCCAGCGGTGATGACAGGGCTGGGGCCAACGTCCTGACTTTC. Translation gives CASGDDRAGANVLTF.

This chain uses TRBV6-5 with TRBJ1-2, with 10 bases that match TRBD1. Trimming cost V 5 bases and J 6 bases; bases outside gene matches: 6. Germline V gene data show CDR1 as MNHEY and CDR2 as SVGAGI. The CDR3 covers 14 residues. DNA for the CDR3: TGTGCCAGCAGTACCGGGACAGGGGTCCATGGCTACACCTTC. Protein sequence: CASSTGTGVHGYTF.

The chain employs TRBV2 and TRBJ1-1, with D possibly being TRBD1 (5 bases). Trimming removed 6 bases from V and 11 bases from J, with 16 bases in between. Germline V gene data show CDR1 as SNHLY and CDR2 as FYNNEI. The CDR3 is 12 residues long. The CDR3 sequence is CASRRDDPWAFF. The CDR3 nucleotides are TGTGCCAGCAGAAGGGACGACCCGTGGGCTTTCTTT.

V usage is TRBV5-6 and J usage is TRBJ2-1, with a tentative D call TRBD1 (6 bases). Germline CDR1 reads SGHDT; CDR2 reads YYEEEE. This CDR3 contains 16 residues. The V gene lost 0 bases and the J gene lost 9 bases, with 19 bases spanning the gap. CDR3 in DNA: TGTGCCAGCAGCTTGGTACCGACAGGACAACCGAGTGAGCAGTTCTTC. Translating gives CASSLVPTGQPSEQFF.

This clone came up many times. The J gene is TRBJ2-2, the V gene TRBV9; D perhaps matches TRBD1 (6 bases). This CDR3 contains 14 residues. V was shortened by 3 bases and J by 5 bases, with 11 bases between the two germline ends. The germline CDR1 and CDR2 sequences are SGDLS and YYNGEE. In nucleotides, the CDR3 is TGTGCCAGCAGCGCAGGACAGCCAACCGGGGAGCTGTTTTTT. It codes for CASSAGQPTGELFF.